This T cell receptor (beta chain) was identified during a study of CD8+ T cells in alopecia areata. Study details: Twice a day, 5 to 10 mg of oral tofacitinib was administered to treated patients. Overall study findings and caveats: Among the cells sequenced in scalp samples are also the resident alphabeta T cells of normal skin.

The CDR3 loop spans 10 amino acids. With 6 bases removed from V and 9 bases from J, the gap between germline ends came to 11 bases. CDR1 and CDR2 (germline): SQVTM, ANQGSEA. A word on this clone: Its antigen is unknown.

The sample's treatment: oral pan-JAK inhibitor, 5-10 mg twice daily. RNA, once extracted, was reverse transcribed into cDNA for use as the sequencing template. The protocol was immunoSEQ multiplex PCR, while the TCRdb copy is restricted to in-frame clones and leaves out a portion. Of 150,000 to 250,000 clones in the sample, 55% to 75% are singletons; the top ten hold roughly 5.8%. Sample: CD4+ T cells sorted from blood, taken at week 24, from a patient treated with tofacitinib. The chain joins TRBV29-1 to TRBJ2-5, with a weak D call TRBD1 (5 bases). The TCR was taken from a human donor with alopecia areata. CDR3 coding DNA: TGCAGCGTAGGCTCCAGGGCCCAGTACTTC. It is translated as CSVGSRAQYF.